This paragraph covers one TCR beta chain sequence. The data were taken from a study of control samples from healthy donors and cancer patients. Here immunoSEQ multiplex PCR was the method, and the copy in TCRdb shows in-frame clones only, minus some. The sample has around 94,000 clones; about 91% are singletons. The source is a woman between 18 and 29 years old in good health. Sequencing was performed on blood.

CDR3 region: CSVEDSAISQYF. The CDR3 DNA is TGCAGCGTTGAAGATTCCGCGATATCCCAGTACTTC. The rearrangement uses TRBV29-1 and TRBJ2-5; D remains unclear. This CDR3 has 12 residues. Trimming took 0 bases from V and 9 from J, leaving 11 bases between them. The V gene's germline CDR1 is SQVTM and CDR2 ANQGSEA. The entire variable domain, with the rest obtained from reference TRBV29-1 and TRBJ2-5, is as follows: SAVISQKPSRDICQRGTSLTIQCQVDSQVTMMFWYRQQPGQSLTLIATANQGSEATYESGFVIDKFPISRPNLTFSTLTVSNMSPEDSSIYLCSVEDSAISQYFGPGTRLLVL.